These 13 T cell receptor beta chains originate from one sample sequenced in a study of blood T cell repertoires in COVID-19. Clones were read by immunoSEQ multiplex PCR, and TCRdb kept only the in-frame ones, dropping some. The repertoire has under 200,000 clones, around nine tenths of them found once; the top ten carry roughly 3.3%. Sequencing used peripheral blood. Source of these receptors: a man aged 70-80 years with acute or convalescent COVID-19.

The V and J genes are TRBV18 and TRBJ2-7; 8 bases agree with TRBD1. This CDR3 spans 14 amino acids. The junction had 3 bases not matched to a gene; V was cut back by 2 bases and J by 3 bases. In germline, CDR1 is KGHSH, CDR2 LQKENI. In nucleotides, the CDR3 is TGTGCCAGCTCACCAGCAGGACAGGGCTACGAGCAGTACTTC. This codes for CASSPAGQGYEQYF.

Remarks on this clone: At one boundary the junction diverges from the germline segment, which might be a read error. This sequence joins TRBV10-1 and TRBJ2-4, with a possible D match to TRBD1 (5 bases). CDR1 is WNHNN and CDR2 is SYGVQD in the germline V gene (reference sequence). The CDR3 is 13 amino acids. The CDR3 sequence: CASRLGQYRYKNF. The CDR3, as DNA: TGCGCCAGCAGACTCGGACAATACAGGTACAAGAACTTC.

The V call is TRBV5-4, the J call TRBJ2-3; 9 bases are a match to TRBD2. After removal of 4 bases from V and 7 bases from J, the junction contained 10 bases not matched to a gene. The CDR3 sequence is 15 residues long. Looked up from germline, CDR1 is SGHNT and CDR2 is YYREEE (reference sequence). CDR3 sequence: CASSETSGEGNTQYF. The DNA of the CDR3 is TGTGCCAGCAGCGAGACTAGCGGTGAGGGGAATACGCAGTATTTT.

The genes are TRBV2 and TRBJ1-4; 9 positions match TRBD1. The V and J ends lost 7 bases and 14 bases, in that order; junction bases with no gene match: 11. Germline values: CDR1 SNHLY, CDR2 FYNNEI. The CDR3 is 13 residues long. The CDR3 nucleotides read TGTGCCAGCAACTCCCGGGACAGGGAACAGCTGTTTTTT. It is translated as CASNSRDREQLFF.

The chain carries TRBV7-8 and TRBJ1-2, with TRBD1 matching over 9 bases. Per germline, CDR1 SGHVS and CDR2 FQNEAQ. After removal of 3 bases from V and 5 bases from J, the junction contained 4 bases not matched to a gene. The CDR3 runs 14 residues. In DNA, the CDR3 is TGTGCCAGCAGCTTCCTACAGGGGGCATATGGCTACACCTTC. Protein product: CASSFLQGAYGYTF.

This chain uses TRBV9 with TRBJ2-2; maybe TRBD1 (5 bases). The CDR3 is 18 amino acids. V was clipped by 0 bases and J by 0 bases, with 15 bases between them. Germline V gene lookup returns CDR1 SGDLS and CDR2 YYNGEE. As DNA, the CDR3 is TGTGCCAGCAGCGTAGCTATAGTGGGGCGCGCGAACACCGGGGAGCTGTTTTTT. It specifies CASSVAIVGRANTGELFF.

This clone showed up just a few times. CDR3 amino acids: CASSLGWAQPFTDTQYF. The CDR3 nucleotides are TGCGCCAGCAGCTTGGGATGGGCCCAACCGTTCACAGATACGCAGTATTTT. The chain employs TRBV5-1 and TRBJ2-3; no clear D. V was shortened by 0 bases and J by 2 bases, with 16 bases between the two germline ends. This CDR3 comprises 17 residues. Germline CDR1 and CDR2: SGHRS and YFSETQ.

This chain links TRBV2 with TRBJ1-2; TRBD1 aligns across 7 bases. The CDR3 is 13 amino acids. After removal of 7 bases from V and 0 bases from J, the junction contained 2 bases not matched to a gene. From germline, CDR1 is SNHLY and CDR2 FYNNEI. The CDR3 sequence is CASMGQTNYGYTF. DNA for the CDR3: TGTGCCAGCATGGGACAGACTAACTATGGCTACACCTTC.

The chain couples TRBV7-2 to TRBJ2-2, with 7 bases aligning to TRBD2. The CDR3 sequence is 14 residues long. The V gene end was trimmed by 3 bases and the J gene end by 7 bases; junction bases not matched to a gene: 5. Germline-derived CDR1 and CDR2 are SGHTA and FQGNSA. This CDR3 is CASSFQGGSGELFF. The CDR3 bases are TGTGCCAGCAGCTTCCAGGGAGGGAGCGGGGAGCTGTTTTTT.

V is TRBV3-1 (or the pseudogene TRBV3-2) and J is TRBJ1-2; TRBD1 might be the D (5 bases). The V gene lost 0 bases and the J gene lost 2 bases, with 13 bases spanning the gap. This CDR3 has 16 amino acids. The germline CDR1 and CDR2 sequences are LGHDT and YNNKEL (reference sequence). The CDR3 loop reads CASSQEAGRDNYGYTF. The CDR3 DNA follows: TGTGCCAGCAGCCAAGAGGCAGGGCGGGACAACTATGGCTACACCTTC.

This clone was seen only once. This chain uses TRBV9 with TRBJ2-7, with TRBD2 as a possible D gene (6 bases). Trimming removed 0 bases at V and 3 bases at J, with 13 bases between. The CDR3 is made up of 15 amino acids. The germline V gene has CDR1 SGDLS and CDR2 YYNGEE. This CDR3 reads CASSVGGDPVYEQYF. As DNA, the CDR3 is TGTGCCAGCAGCGTAGGGGGGGACCCTGTCTACGAGCAGTACTTC. Full variable domain (remainder filled in from reference TRBV9 and TRBJ2-7): DSGVTQTPKHLITATGQRVTLRCSPRSGDLSVYWYQQSLDQGLQFLIQYYNGEERAKGNILERFSAQQFPDLHSELNLSSLELGDSALYFCASSVGGDPVYEQYFGPGTRLTVT.

The chain combines TRBV24-1 with TRBJ2-3, with 8 bases fitting TRBD2. V lost 5 bases to trimming and J lost 2 bases; unmatched junction nucleotides: 11. Germline CDR1 reads KGHDR; CDR2 reads SFDVKD. CDR3 length: 17 amino acids. The DNA of the CDR3 is TGTGCCACCAGTGCGCTGGGGGCGGGGGGCCTCACAGATACGCAGTATTTT. Its protein is CATSALGAGGLTDTQYF.

The gene calls are TRBV19 and TRBJ2-7, with 10 bases matching TRBD2. This CDR3 has 18 amino acids. The ends lost 5 bases at V and 0 bases at J; junction bases unmatched: 13. The germline V gene has CDR1 LNHDA and CDR2 SQIVND (reference sequence). CDR3 residues: CASSQHTSSGGNSYEQYF. The CDR3 region has the DNA TGTGCCAGTAGTCAACATACCTCTAGCGGGGGAAACTCCTACGAGCAGTACTTC.